Detailed here is one T cell receptor beta chain. Its antigen is as yet unknown. TCRdb called the RT-PCR reads again in MiXCR, with one record for every CDR3 protein. This table holds some 600,000 distinct CDR3 sequences, about 14% found once. This sample is part of a study of response to subunit inactivated influenza vaccine. Whole-study results and caveats: Authors suggested few new T cells are recruited by each seasonal influenza vaccination.

Germline CDR1 is DFQATT and CDR2 is SNEGSKA (reference sequence). Trimming removed 0 bases from V and 7 bases from J, with 24 bases in between. The CDR3 is 18 residues long. The sample consisted of PBMCs from blood, taken 14 to 15 days before vaccination. This clonotype was obtained from a man aged 45-65 years who received an inactivated influenza vaccine. The gene calls are TRBV20-1 and TRBJ2-2; no firm D call. The CDR3, as DNA: TGCAGTGCTAGAGATCCGCGAAAGCACAGCCCAAGGAGCGGGGAGCTGTTTTTT. It is translated as CSARDPRKHSPRSGELFF.